These T cell receptor beta chains were read from a single sample in a study of T cell clusters in autoimmune cytopenias. TCRdb reprocessed the multiplex PCR reads, with one entry per CDR3 protein and no DNA. Its listing shows about 15,000 distinct CDR3 sequences. The same specimen was also included in a second study, on T cell repertoires in aging, cancer and after chemotherapy.

The sequencing input was peripheral blood. The receptors shown here come from a human donor in good health. Each CDR3 is given with its conserved first and last residue. The order of the fields is J gene, V gene, clone size, CDR3 protein. Expanded clones get a size class; other rows say once, few or many, or leave the size out.

j_call: TRBJ2-3; v_call: TRBV6-5; clone_size: -; cdr3_aa: CATIPRSADTQYF
j_call: TRBJ2-2; v_call: TRBV19; clone_size: medium-sized; cdr3_aa: CASSMRLVSTVTGELFF
j_call: TRBJ2-5; v_call: TRBV7-9; clone_size: -; cdr3_aa: CASSLGLAGETQYF
j_call: TRBJ2-5; v_call: TRBV19; clone_size: medium-sized; cdr3_aa: CASSTGGWETQYF
j_call: TRBJ2-3; v_call: TRBV11-3; clone_size: -; cdr3_aa: CASSLVATTGDTQYF
j_call: TRBJ2-1; v_call: TRBV6-2/TRBV6-3; clone_size: -; cdr3_aa: CASSSPRGTVSSYNEQFF
j_call: TRBJ2-3; v_call: TRBV6-5; clone_size: -; cdr3_aa: CASSYGPTSRTDTQYF
j_call: TRBJ2-1; v_call: TRBV12-3/TRBV12-4; clone_size: -; cdr3_aa: CASSLGGSLVQFF
j_call: TRBJ2-3; v_call: TRBV12-3/TRBV12-4; clone_size: -; cdr3_aa: CASSKGGQSTDTQYF
j_call: TRBJ2-3; v_call: TRBV27; clone_size: -; cdr3_aa: CASSFMGTDTQYF
j_call: TRBJ2-1; v_call: TRBV11-1; clone_size: medium-sized; cdr3_aa: CASSLTSGRANEQFF
j_call: TRBJ1-2; v_call: TRBV27; clone_size: -; cdr3_aa: CASSPVLTGIYGYTF
j_call: TRBJ1-2; v_call: TRBV18; clone_size: -; cdr3_aa: CASSLGHGYTF
j_call: TRBJ2-7; v_call: TRBV5-1; clone_size: -; cdr3_aa: CASSAPDRAEQYF
j_call: TRBJ2-5; v_call: TRBV6-2/TRBV6-3; clone_size: -; cdr3_aa: CASTLTGGEETQYF
j_call: TRBJ2-5; v_call: TRBV11-3; clone_size: medium-sized; cdr3_aa: CASSLGLASQETQYF
j_call: TRBJ1-2; v_call: TRBV29-1; clone_size: -; cdr3_aa: CSVSGTGGSYGYTF
j_call: TRBJ1-2; v_call: TRBV6-6; clone_size: -; cdr3_aa: CASQGNNYGYTF
j_call: TRBJ2-2; v_call: TRBV27; clone_size: -; cdr3_aa: CASSPYLGNPGELFF
j_call: TRBJ2-7; v_call: TRBV13; clone_size: -; cdr3_aa: CASRQAGGGEQYF
j_call: TRBJ1-1; v_call: TRBV19; clone_size: -; cdr3_aa: CASRDRQLEAFF
j_call: TRBJ2-7; v_call: TRBV18; clone_size: -; cdr3_aa: CASSPGSGSLDEQYF
j_call: TRBJ2-7; v_call: TRBV20-1; clone_size: -; cdr3_aa: CSARMLEGAYEQYF
j_call: TRBJ2-1; v_call: TRBV19; clone_size: -; cdr3_aa: CATADPPASNEQFF
j_call: TRBJ2-7; v_call: TRBV6-2/TRBV6-3; clone_size: -; cdr3_aa: CASDAGGTGSYEQYF
j_call: TRBJ2-2; v_call: TRBV12-3/TRBV12-4; clone_size: medium-sized; cdr3_aa: CASSPGTPGGELFF
j_call: TRBJ2-1; v_call: TRBV29-1; clone_size: medium-sized; cdr3_aa: CSVAGLDSGNEQFF